Listed below are T cell receptor beta chains from one sample, sequenced in a study of shared clonotypes between healthy human individuals. TCRdb's table, derived via immunoSEQ multiplex PCR, lists solely in-frame clones and lacks some. This sample yields approximately 1.5 million clones, of which approximately 98% are seen a single time; roughly 0.4% belongs to the top ten. Sequenced input: naive CD4+ T cells sorted from blood. The origin of the receptors is a man aged 30-40 years in good health. CDR3s include the opening cysteine and the closing phenylalanine or tryptophan. D genes are given only for firm matches. The size entry is marked missing in some rows and otherwise reads once, few, many or a size class.

D: -; J: TRBJ1-2; V: TRBV2; size: -; DNA: TGTGCCAGCAGCTCGGTGGAGCGGTATGGCTACACCTTC; CDR3: CASSSVERYGYTF
D: -; J: TRBJ1-1; V: TRBV30; size: -; DNA: TGTGCCTGGAGTGTATCGAGAGTCTACACTGAAGCTTTCTTT; CDR3: CAWSVSRVYTEAFF
D: -; J: TRBJ2-3; V: TRBV5-1; size: -; DNA: TGCGCCAGCAGCTTGGCCACTACTCGCACAGATACGCAGTATTTT; CDR3: CASSLATTRTDTQYF
D: TRBD2; J: TRBJ2-7; V: TRBV29-1; size: -; DNA: TGCAGCGCCGGGACTAGCTGGTCTCGGGAGCAGTACTTC; CDR3: CSAGTSWSREQYF
D: -; J: TRBJ1-1; V: TRBV27; size: -; DNA: TGTGCCAGCAGTTTTGCGGGGGCCACTGAAGCTTTCTTT; CDR3: CASSFAGATEAFF
D: -; J: TRBJ2-3; V: TRBV5-1; size: -; DNA: TGCGCCAGCAGCTTTCAGGGGCCCTTCACAGATACGCAGTATTTT; CDR3: CASSFQGPFTDTQYF
D: TRBD2; J: TRBJ2-7; V: TRBV7-9; size: -; DNA: TGTGCCAGCAGTTTCGGAGGACTAGCGGGAGACTTCTCCTACGAGCAGTACTTC; CDR3: CASSFGGLAGDFSYEQYF
D: -; J: TRBJ1-2; V: TRBV28; size: -; DNA: TGTGCCAGCAGTCCAGGACAGAGTAGCTATGGCTACACCTTC; CDR3: CASSPGQSSYGYTF
D: TRBD1; J: TRBJ2-3; V: TRBV5-4; size: -; DNA: TGTGCCAGCAGCTTCAGGGGGAATACGCAGTATTTT; CDR3: CASSFRGNTQYF
D: -; J: TRBJ2-7; V: TRBV7-9; size: -; DNA: TGTGCCAGCAGCTTCGAGTACACGGGGTACGAGCAGTACTTC; CDR3: CASSFEYTGYEQYF
D: -; J: TRBJ2-4; V: TRBV6-5; size: once; DNA: TGTGCCAGCAGTTACAGGCAGGGAAGCATTCAGTACTTC; CDR3: CASSYRQGSIQYF
D: TRBD2; J: TRBJ2-3; V: TRBV13; size: -; DNA: TGTGCCAGCAGCTTAGGCAGGGCTAGCGGGAGTTTCTCAGATACGCAGTATTTT; CDR3: CASSLGRASGSFSDTQYF
D: TRBD2; J: TRBJ2-5; V: TRBV29-1; size: -; DNA: TGCAGCTCCGCCGGACTAGCGGGGGGGGAGACCCAGTACTTC; CDR3: CSSAGLAGGETQYF
D: TRBD1; J: TRBJ1-1; V: TRBV5-1; size: -; DNA: TGCGCCAGCAGCTTGGTTGGGACAGGGGACACTGAAGCTTTCTTT; CDR3: CASSLVGTGDTEAFF
D: -; J: TRBJ1-2; V: TRBV9; size: -; DNA: TGTGCCAGCAGCGTAGGGTGGGATCCGATTGGCTACACCTTC; CDR3: CASSVGWDPIGYTF
D: -; J: TRBJ2-5; V: TRBV19; size: -; DNA: TGTGCCAGTAGTCCCTTGGGGGCGCAGGGACCCCAGTACTTC; CDR3: CASSPLGAQGPQYF
D: -; J: TRBJ2-7; V: TRBV18; size: -; DNA: TGTGCCAGCTCACCTCCCAGCTCCTACGAGCAGTACTTC; CDR3: CASSPPSSYEQYF
D: TRBD2; J: TRBJ2-2; V: TRBV7-2; size: once; DNA: TGTGCCAGCAGCCCTACTAGCGGGGAAGTTGGCGGGGAGCTGTTTTTT; CDR3: CASSPTSGEVGGELFF
D: TRBD1; J: TRBJ1-5; V: TRBV6-9; size: -; DNA: TGTGCCAGCAGTTCCCGGACAGGGAGAGGGGGTGGCAATCAGCCCCAGCATTTT; CDR3: CASSSRTGRGGGNQPQHF
D: -; J: TRBJ1-4; V: TRBV11-2; size: once; DNA: TGTGCCAGCAGCTTAGAGTTCAATGAAAAACTGTTTTTT; CDR3: CASSLEFNEKLFF
D: TRBD1; J: TRBJ1-5; V: TRBV19; size: -; DNA: TGTGCCACCGGGGACAGGTGGCAGCCCCAGCATTTT; CDR3: CATGDRWQPQHF
D: TRBD2; J: TRBJ2-1; V: TRBV5-1; size: -; DNA: TGCGCCAGCAGCTTGGACCTAGCGGGAGGCGATGAGCAGTTCTTC; CDR3: CASSLDLAGGDEQFF
D: TRBD2; J: TRBJ2-3; V: TRBV5-4; size: -; DNA: TGTGCCAGCAGCTCAACTAGCGGCAGCACAGATACGCAGTATTTT; CDR3: CASSSTSGSTDTQYF
D: -; J: TRBJ2-5; V: TRBV27; size: -; DNA: TGTGCCAGTAGGGGGGAGACGCGGGAGACCCAGTACTTC; CDR3: CASRGETRETQYF
D: TRBD1; J: TRBJ2-7; V: TRBV6-6; size: -; DNA: TGTGCCACCCGACAGGGGCCCTACGAGCAGTACTTC; CDR3: CATRQGPYEQYF
D: -; J: TRBJ2-6; V: TRBV30; size: -; DNA: TGTGCCTTACAGGAGGGCTCTGGGGCCAACGTCCTGACTTTC; CDR3: CALQEGSGANVLTF
D: -; J: TRBJ2-1; V: TRBV6-6; size: once; DNA: TGTGCCAGCAGTTCCAAATTCTCTTCCTACAATGAGCAGTTCTTC; CDR3: CASSSKFSSYNEQFF
D: -; J: TRBJ2-1; V: TRBV19; size: -; DNA: TGTGCCAGTAGTATAAGTAGCAATGAGCAGTTCTTC; CDR3: CASSISSNEQFF
D: -; J: TRBJ2-3; V: TRBV6-4; size: -; DNA: TGTGCCAGCAGTGACGTGGGGGCCACAGATACGCAGTATTTT; CDR3: CASSDVGATDTQYF
D: -; J: TRBJ2-5; V: TRBV5-1; size: -; DNA: TGCGCCAGCCGCCAGGACTACCAAGAGACCCAGTACTTC; CDR3: CASRQDYQETQYF
D: -; J: TRBJ2-2; V: TRBV5-1; size: -; DNA: TGCGCCAGCAGCTTGGACTCAGTTTCCACCGGGGAGCTGTTTTTT; CDR3: CASSLDSVSTGELFF
D: -; J: TRBJ1-2; V: TRBV28; size: -; DNA: TGTGCCAGCAGGGCTACAGGGTCCCCCCACCGCTACACCTTC; CDR3: CASRATGSPHRYTF
D: -; J: TRBJ1-3; V: TRBV10-3; size: -; DNA: TGTGCCATCAGAATTCAGGGGGGAAACACCATATATTTT; CDR3: CAIRIQGGNTIYF
D: -; J: TRBJ2-5; V: TRBV5-6; size: -; DNA: TGTGCCAGCAGCTTGGAGTCCGGCAGGCAAAGGACCCAGTACTTC; CDR3: CASSLESGRQRTQYF
D: TRBD1; J: TRBJ2-7; V: TRBV11-2; size: -; DNA: TGTGCCAGCAGATCTACAGGGGTGAGAGGGGAGCAGTACTTC; CDR3: CASRSTGVRGEQYF
D: -; J: TRBJ1-3; V: TRBV30; size: -; DNA: TGTGCCTGGAGCCCTCTCTCTGGAAACACCATATATTTT; CDR3: CAWSPLSGNTIYF
D: -; J: TRBJ2-6; V: TRBV5-1; size: -; DNA: TGCGCCAGCAGCTTGGTAGGTACTGGGGCCAACGTCCTGACTTTC; CDR3: CASSLVGTGANVLTF
D: TRBD1; J: TRBJ2-2; V: TRBV4-1; size: -; DNA: TGCGCCAGCAGCCACGTATACAGGGGTGGGGAGCTGTTTTTT; CDR3: CASSHVYRGGELFF
D: TRBD2; J: TRBJ2-2; V: TRBV11-3; size: once; DNA: TGTGCCAGCAGCTACGGACTAGCGGGAGACACCGGGGAGCTGTTTTTT; CDR3: CASSYGLAGDTGELFF
D: TRBD1; J: TRBJ1-4; V: TRBV19; size: -; DNA: TGTGCCAGTAGTACAGGGGGAGCAACTAATGAAAAACTGTTTTTT; CDR3: CASSTGGATNEKLFF
D: -; J: TRBJ2-7; V: TRBV18; size: -; DNA: TGTGCCAGCTCACTGTCTCCAGGCTCCTACGAGCAGTACTTC; CDR3: CASSLSPGSYEQYF
D: -; J: TRBJ2-5; V: TRBV29-1; size: -; DNA: TGCAGCGTCATGGGAGGAGAGACCCAGTACTTC; CDR3: CSVMGGETQYF
D: -; J: TRBJ2-5; V: TRBV30; size: -; DNA: TGTGCCTGGAGTGTTGAGCACAGGATCGCGGAGACCCAGTACTTC; CDR3: CAWSVEHRIAETQYF
D: TRBD2; J: TRBJ2-1; V: TRBV4-3; size: -; DNA: TGCGCCAGCAGCCAACTGCTCCCTAGCGGGAGCTCCTACAATGAGCAGTTCTTC; CDR3: CASSQLLPSGSSYNEQFF
D: -; J: TRBJ1-5; V: TRBV5-6; size: -; DNA: TGTGCCAGCAGCTTACCAAATGGGCCCCAGCATTTT; CDR3: CASSLPNGPQHF
D: -; J: TRBJ2-5; V: TRBV9; size: -; DNA: TGTGCCAGCAGCGCCCTGGGGGAGACCCAGTACTTC; CDR3: CASSALGETQYF